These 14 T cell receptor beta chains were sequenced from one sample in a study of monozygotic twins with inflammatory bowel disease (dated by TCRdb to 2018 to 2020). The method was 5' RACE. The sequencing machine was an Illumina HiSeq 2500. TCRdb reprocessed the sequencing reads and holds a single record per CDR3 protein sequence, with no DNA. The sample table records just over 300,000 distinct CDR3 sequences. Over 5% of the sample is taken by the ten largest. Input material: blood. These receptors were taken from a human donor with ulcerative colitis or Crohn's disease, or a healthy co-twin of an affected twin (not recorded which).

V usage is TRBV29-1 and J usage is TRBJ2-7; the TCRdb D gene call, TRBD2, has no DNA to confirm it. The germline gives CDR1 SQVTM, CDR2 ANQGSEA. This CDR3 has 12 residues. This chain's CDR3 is CSGTTPWDEQYF.

The CDR3 sequence: CASSLPQAGSSGYGYTF. This chain joins TRBV28 and TRBJ1-2. Germline V lookup: CDR1 MDHEN, CDR2 SYDVKM. The CDR3 spans 17 residues.

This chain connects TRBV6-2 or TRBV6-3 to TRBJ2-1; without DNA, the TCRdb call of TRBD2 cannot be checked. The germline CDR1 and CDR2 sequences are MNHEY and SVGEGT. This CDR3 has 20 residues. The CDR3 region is CASLSLGTSGRAGSYNEQFF.

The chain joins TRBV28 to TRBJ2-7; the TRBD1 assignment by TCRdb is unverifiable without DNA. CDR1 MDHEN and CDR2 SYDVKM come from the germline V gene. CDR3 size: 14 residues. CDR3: CASSADRNQAGQYF.

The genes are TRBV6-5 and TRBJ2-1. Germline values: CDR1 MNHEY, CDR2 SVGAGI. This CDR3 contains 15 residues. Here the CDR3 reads CASSYLGYSYNEQFF.

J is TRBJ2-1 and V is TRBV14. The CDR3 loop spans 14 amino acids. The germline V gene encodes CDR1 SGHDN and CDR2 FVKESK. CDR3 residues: CASSQGTLRSEQFF.

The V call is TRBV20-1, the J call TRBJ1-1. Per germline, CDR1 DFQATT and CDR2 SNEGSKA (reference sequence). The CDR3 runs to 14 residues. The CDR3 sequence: CSARGPLMNTEAFF.

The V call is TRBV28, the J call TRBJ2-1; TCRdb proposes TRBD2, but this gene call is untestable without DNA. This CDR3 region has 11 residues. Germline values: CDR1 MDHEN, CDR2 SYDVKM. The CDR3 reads CASSLKGEQFF.

This chain's CDR3 is CASSQGPGNPDTQYF. The chain recombines TRBV4-3 with TRBJ2-3; TCRdb's assignment of TRBD1 cannot be checked, as there is no DNA. The germline CDR1 and CDR2 sequences are LGHNA and YSLEER. This CDR3 comprises 15 residues.

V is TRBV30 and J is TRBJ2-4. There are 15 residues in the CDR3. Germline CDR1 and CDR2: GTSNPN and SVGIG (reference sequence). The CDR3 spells CAWTVRGKTKNIQYF.

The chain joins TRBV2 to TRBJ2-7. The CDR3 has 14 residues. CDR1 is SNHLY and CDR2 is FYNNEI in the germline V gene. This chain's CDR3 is CASSGVAAMDEQYF.

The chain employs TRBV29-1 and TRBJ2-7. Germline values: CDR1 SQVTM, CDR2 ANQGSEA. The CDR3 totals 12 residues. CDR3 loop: CSVSTSSYEQYF.

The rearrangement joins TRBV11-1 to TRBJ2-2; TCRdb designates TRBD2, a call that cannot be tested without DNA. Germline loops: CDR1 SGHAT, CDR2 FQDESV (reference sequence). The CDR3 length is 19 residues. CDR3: CASSSSGLAGGPDTGELFF.

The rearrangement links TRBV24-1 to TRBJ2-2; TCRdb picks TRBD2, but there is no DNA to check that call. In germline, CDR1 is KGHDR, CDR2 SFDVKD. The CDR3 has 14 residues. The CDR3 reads CATKGEANTGELFF.